The rows below give T cell receptor beta chains drawn from one sample of a study of blood T cell repertoires in COVID-19. Libraries were prepared by immunoSEQ multiplex PCR; TCRdb keeps only in-frame clonotypes and omits some of them. The data hold about 290,000 clones, with about nine tenths observed a single time. The sequenced sample was PBMCs or T cells enriched from blood (not recorded which). The source is a woman between 40 and 55 years old who had recovered from COVID-19. The CDR3 runs from the conserved cysteine through the conserved F or W. Each record gives: V gene, J gene, D gene, clone size, CDR3 DNA, CDR3 protein. The D gene is left open where the match is weak. Expanded clones get a size class; other rows say once, few or many, or leave the size out.

V: TRBV5-6; J: TRBJ1-6; D: .; size: .; DNA: TGTGCCAGCAGCAGGGAGGGGAGCTCCTATAATTCACCCCTCCACTTT; CDR3: CASSREGSSYNSPLHF
V: TRBV2; J: TRBJ2-5; D: TRBD2; size: .; DNA: TGTGCCAGCATTTTTGGACTAGCGGGAGGAGGTGAGACCCAGTACTTC; CDR3: CASIFGLAGGGETQYF
V: TRBV5-1; J: TRBJ1-2; D: TRBD1; size: .; DNA: TGCGCCAGCAGCCAAACAGGGGGCGAATATGGCTACACCTTC; CDR3: CASSQTGGEYGYTF
V: TRBV28; J: TRBJ1-4; D: TRBD1; size: .; DNA: TGTGCCAGCAGTTTATACAGGGGGCGCGAGGAAAAACTGTTTTTT; CDR3: CASSLYRGREEKLFF
V: TRBV7-2; J: TRBJ1-2; D: TRBD1; size: .; DNA: TGTGCCAGCAGCCGTCCAGGGGGCCGGGGCTATGGCTACACCTTC; CDR3: CASSRPGGRGYGYTF
V: TRBV30; J: TRBJ1-1; D: TRBD1; size: .; DNA: TGTGCCTGGCGGGGACAGCTTAACACTGAAGCTTTCTTT; CDR3: CAWRGQLNTEAFF
V: TRBV7-9; J: TRBJ2-5; D: TRBD1; size: .; DNA: TGTGCCAGCAGCGTTATGACAGGGGGAGATGAGACCCAGTACTTC; CDR3: CASSVMTGGDETQYF
V: TRBV5-1; J: TRBJ2-3; D: TRBD2; size: .; DNA: TGCGCCAGCAGCCTGTGGGGGGGATCGGCAGATACGCAGTATTTT; CDR3: CASSLWGGSADTQYF
V: TRBV30; J: TRBJ2-3; D: .; size: .; DNA: TGTGCCTGGACCCGCGGAGGTGTGCGCACAGATACGCAGTATTTT; CDR3: CAWTRGGVRTDTQYF
V: TRBV6-1; J: TRBJ2-1; D: TRBD1; size: .; DNA: TGTGCCAGCAGTGAAAGACAGGGGCCCTACAATGAGCAGTTCTTC; CDR3: CASSERQGPYNEQFF
V: TRBV25-1; J: TRBJ1-2; D: .; size: .; DNA: TGTGCCAGCAGTGAATTTCGAGGGGGTAACTATGGCTACACCTTC; CDR3: CASSEFRGGNYGYTF
V: TRBV19; J: TRBJ1-2; D: .; size: .; DNA: TGTGCCAGTAGTATAGTGGCGGAGGCGATGCAAGGCTACACCTTC; CDR3: CASSIVAEAMQGYTF
V: TRBV5-1; J: TRBJ1-4; D: .; size: .; DNA: TGCGCCAGCAGCTGGGCGACAGGTGCAACTAATGAAAAACTGTTTTTT; CDR3: CASSWATGATNEKLFF
V: TRBV18; J: TRBJ2-3; D: .; size: .; DNA: TGTGCCAGCGAATCCGTGGGCGGGCGCACAGATACGCAGTATTTT; CDR3: CASESVGGRTDTQYF
V: TRBV27; J: TRBJ2-7; D: .; size: .; DNA: TGTGCCAGCAGCCTGGGCCCCGTCTCCTACGAGCAGTACTTC; CDR3: CASSLGPVSYEQYF
V: TRBV7-4; J: TRBJ1-3; D: .; size: .; DNA: TGTGCCAGCAGCCCAGGGCCGGGAAACACCATATATTTT; CDR3: CASSPGPGNTIYF
V: TRBV5-1; J: TRBJ2-5; D: TRBD2; size: .; DNA: TGCGCCAGCAGGATTGGGACTAGCGAGGAGACCCAGTACTTC; CDR3: CASRIGTSEETQYF
V: TRBV2; J: TRBJ1-1; D: .; size: .; DNA: TGTGCCAGCAGTGAAAGCGGAGGAGCATCTGAAGCTTTCTTT; CDR3: CASSESGGASEAFF
V: TRBV4-2; J: TRBJ1-1; D: TRBD1; size: .; DNA: TGTGCCAGCAGCCAAGACCAGGGGGTGAACACTGAAGCTTTCTTT; CDR3: CASSQDQGVNTEAFF
V: TRBV9; J: TRBJ1-1; D: .; size: .; DNA: TGTGCCAGCAGCGTAGAGGGGCAAACTGAAGCTTTCTTT; CDR3: CASSVEGQTEAFF
V: TRBV29-1; J: TRBJ2-5; D: TRBD2; size: .; DNA: TGCAGCGTTGACGTGGGACTAGGTGGGGAGACCCAGTACTTC; CDR3: CSVDVGLGGETQYF
V: TRBV3-1/TRBV3-2; J: TRBJ1-2; D: .; size: .; DNA: TGTGCCAGCAAGACAGGACTTGATGGCTACACCTTC; CDR3: CASKTGLDGYTF
V: TRBV6-2/TRBV6-3; J: TRBJ2-7; D: TRBD2; size: .; DNA: TGTGCCAGCAGTACCTTGACTAGCGGGAGACCCTACGAGCAGTACTTC; CDR3: CASSTLTSGRPYEQYF
V: TRBV6-6; J: TRBJ2-1; D: .; size: .; DNA: TGTGCCAGCAGTACCCAAATAGCGATCCCCCCCAATGAGCAGTTCTTC; CDR3: CASSTQIAIPPNEQFF
V: TRBV2; J: TRBJ1-1; D: .; size: .; DNA: TGTGCCAGCAGCGACATCGTACTGAACACTGAAGCTTTCTTT; CDR3: CASSDIVLNTEAFF
V: TRBV9; J: TRBJ1-2; D: TRBD1; size: .; DNA: TGTGCCAGCAGCGTAAACGTGGGGGGGACAGGGGACGGCTACACCTTC; CDR3: CASSVNVGGTGDGYTF
V: TRBV9; J: TRBJ2-1; D: TRBD1; size: .; DNA: TGTGCCAGCAGCGTCCAAGTGACAGGGAGCTCCTACAATGAGCAGTTCTTC; CDR3: CASSVQVTGSSYNEQFF
V: TRBV7-2; J: TRBJ2-5; D: TRBD2; size: .; DNA: TGTGCCAGCAGCTCCCAGGGACTAGCCGGAGAGACCCAGTACTTC; CDR3: CASSSQGLAGETQYF
V: TRBV4-2; J: TRBJ2-1; D: .; size: once; DNA: TGTGCCAGCAGCCAAGAATCGTCCTTAAGGTCTCTAGCAGGAAATAGGCGCAATGAGCAGTTCTTC; CDR3: CASSQESSLRSLAGNRRNEQFF
V: TRBV2; J: TRBJ1-2; D: .; size: .; DNA: TGTGCCAGCAGTGGCAGTCTCTACTACAAAGCTAACTATGGCTACACCTTC; CDR3: CASSGSLYYKANYGYTF
V: TRBV9; J: TRBJ2-3; D: TRBD2; size: .; DNA: TGTGCCAGCAGCGTACGAGGGATGGCTAGCGGGGGACGCACAGATACGCAGTATTTT; CDR3: CASSVRGMASGGRTDTQYF
V: TRBV9; J: TRBJ2-1; D: .; size: .; DNA: TGTGCCAGCAGCACAGGGACATCCTACGGCAATGAGCAGTTCTTC; CDR3: CASSTGTSYGNEQFF
V: TRBV10-3; J: TRBJ1-1; D: TRBD1; size: .; DNA: TGTGCCATCAGGGAGCAGGACAGGAGGAACACTGAAGCTTTCTTT; CDR3: CAIREQDRRNTEAFF
V: TRBV11-2; J: TRBJ2-1; D: TRBD2; size: .; DNA: TGTGCCAGCAGCACCGGGACTAGCGAATACAATGAGCAGTTCTTC; CDR3: CASSTGTSEYNEQFF
V: TRBV4-1; J: TRBJ2-5; D: .; size: few; DNA: TGCGCCAGCAGCCAAGTTCTAAGCGGTGAGACCCAGTACTTC; CDR3: CASSQVLSGETQYF
V: TRBV4-2; J: TRBJ2-7; D: .; size: .; DNA: TGTGCCAGCAGCCAAGACCGGGACACGCTTTACTACGAGCAGTACTTC; CDR3: CASSQDRDTLYYEQYF
V: TRBV7-2; J: TRBJ1-6; D: .; size: .; DNA: TGTGCCAGCAGCTCATCTATTACGGATAATTCACCCCTCCACTTT; CDR3: CASSSSITDNSPLHF
V: TRBV5-1; J: TRBJ2-3; D: .; size: once; DNA: TGCGCCAGCAGCTACGACAGGATCAGCACAGATACGCAGTATTTT; CDR3: CASSYDRISTDTQYF
V: TRBV9; J: TRBJ2-5; D: TRBD2; size: few; DNA: TGTGCCAGCAGCGTAGCGGCTAGCGGTTTGGGCGGAGAGACCCAGTACTTC; CDR3: CASSVAASGLGGETQYF
V: TRBV24-1; J: TRBJ2-7; D: .; size: .; DNA: TGTGCCACTCCCAACTACGGGACACTATCCTACGAGCAGTACTTC; CDR3: CATPNYGTLSYEQYF
V: TRBV6-5; J: TRBJ1-2; D: .; size: .; DNA: TGTGCCAGCAGTTACGGGGGACCATCGGGAGCCTATGGCTACACCTTC; CDR3: CASSYGGPSGAYGYTF
V: TRBV5-4; J: TRBJ2-3; D: TRBD2; size: .; DNA: TGTGCCAGCAGCTTGGAGGGGTTAGCGGGTCATAGCACAGATACGCAGTATTTT; CDR3: CASSLEGLAGHSTDTQYF
V: TRBV29-1; J: TRBJ2-7; D: .; size: .; DNA: TGCAGCGTCCAACCCAACAGGTTTGGACACGAGCAGTACTTC; CDR3: CSVQPNRFGHEQYF
V: TRBV4-2; J: TRBJ2-7; D: TRBD2; size: few; DNA: TGTGCCAGCAGCCAGATGGAGGAAGCGGGGGATCCCTACGAGCAGTACTTC; CDR3: CASSQMEEAGDPYEQYF
V: TRBV4-1; J: TRBJ2-1; D: .; size: .; DNA: TGCGCCAGCAGCCAAGAAGCGATCACCTACAATGAGCAGTTCTTC; CDR3: CASSQEAITYNEQFF
V: TRBV4-2; J: TRBJ2-7; D: .; size: few; DNA: TGTGCCAGCAGCCAAGATCGTCTCGCAGGATCCTACGAGCAGTACTTC; CDR3: CASSQDRLAGSYEQYF
V: TRBV3-1/TRBV3-2; J: TRBJ2-2; D: TRBD1; size: .; DNA: TGTGCCAGCAGCCCCCGGACAGGCGTGGGCACCGGGGAGCTGTTTTTT; CDR3: CASSPRTGVGTGELFF
V: TRBV19; J: TRBJ1-6; D: .; size: .; DNA: TGTGCCAGTAGTATTGGGAACCCAGGGACATCACCCCTCCACTTT; CDR3: CASSIGNPGTSPLHF
V: TRBV5-1; J: TRBJ2-7; D: TRBD1; size: .; DNA: TGCGCCAGCAGCTTGGATGTTCGTCCCAGGGGGCGGAGGTGGTGGTCCTACGAGCAGTACTTC; CDR3: CASSLDVRPRGRRWWSYEQYF
V: TRBV30; J: TRBJ1-2; D: TRBD1; size: .; DNA: TGTGCCTGGAGCTCGGGACAGAGATATGGCTACACCTTC; CDR3: CAWSSGQRYGYTF
V: TRBV7-9; J: TRBJ1-2; D: .; size: .; DNA: TGTGCCAGCAGCTTAGACGGCGGGGGGTATGGCTACACCTTC; CDR3: CASSLDGGGYGYTF
V: TRBV7-9; J: TRBJ1-6; D: .; size: .; DNA: TGTGCCAGCAGCTTCGCACAGGGCCCCAATTCACCCCTCCACTTT; CDR3: CASSFAQGPNSPLHF
V: TRBV28; J: TRBJ1-1; D: .; size: .; DNA: TGTGCCAGCAGTCCCTCCGACAGGCCCCCTGACGCTTTCTTT; CDR3: CASSPSDRPPDAFF
V: TRBV6-5; J: TRBJ1-1; D: .; size: .; DNA: TGTGCCAGCAGCTCCGTGACAGGGAACACTGAAGCTTTCTTT; CDR3: CASSSVTGNTEAFF
V: TRBV7-9; J: TRBJ2-5; D: .; size: .; DNA: TGTGCCAGCAGCCTCTGGCGGGACCAAGAGACCCAGTACTTC; CDR3: CASSLWRDQETQYF
V: TRBV9; J: TRBJ2-7; D: TRBD2; size: .; DNA: TGTGCCAGCAGCGTTGGGACTAGCGGGAGGACCGGCGAGCAGTACTTC; CDR3: CASSVGTSGRTGEQYF
V: TRBV12-3/TRBV12-4; J: TRBJ1-5; D: .; size: few; DNA: TGTGCCAGCAGTTTCTACCCCGATCAGCCCCAGCATTTT; CDR3: CASSFYPDQPQHF
V: TRBV9; J: TRBJ2-5; D: .; size: .; DNA: TGTGCCAGCAGCGTAGGAGACAGCCAAGAGACCCAGTACTTC; CDR3: CASSVGDSQETQYF
V: TRBV2; J: TRBJ2-3; D: .; size: .; DNA: TGTGCCAGCACACAACCCGGGACAGATACGCAGTATTTT; CDR3: CASTQPGTDTQYF